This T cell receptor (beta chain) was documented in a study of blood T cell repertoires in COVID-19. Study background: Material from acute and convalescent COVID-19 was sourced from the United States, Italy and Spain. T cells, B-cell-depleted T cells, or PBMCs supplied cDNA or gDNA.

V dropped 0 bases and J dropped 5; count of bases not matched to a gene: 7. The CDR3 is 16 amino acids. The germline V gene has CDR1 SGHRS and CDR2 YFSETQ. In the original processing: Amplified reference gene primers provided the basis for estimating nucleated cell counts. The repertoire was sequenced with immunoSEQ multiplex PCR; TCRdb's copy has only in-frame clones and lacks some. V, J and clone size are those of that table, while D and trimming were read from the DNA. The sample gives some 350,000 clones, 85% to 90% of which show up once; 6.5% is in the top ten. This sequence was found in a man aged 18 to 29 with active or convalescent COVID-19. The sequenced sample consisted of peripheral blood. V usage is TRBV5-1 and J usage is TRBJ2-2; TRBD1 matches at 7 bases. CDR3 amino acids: CASSLVRDSGTGELFF. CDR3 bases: TGCGCCAGCAGCTTGGTAAGGGACAGCGGAACCGGGGAGCTGTTTTTT.